This TCR beta chain was profiled in a study of T cell responses to AZD1222 COVID-19 vaccine (TCRdb year 2021). Study-wide context: TCR sequencing was performed for about 240 trial participants, of whom about 200 were given two doses of AZD1222 and around 25 were given two doses of MenACWY control vaccine. Trial participants were enrolled into age subgroups of 18-55, 56-69 and 70-plus years, which contained roughly 150, 30 and 60 TCR-sequenced participants, respectively.

This specimen's time point label, per the study, means: about 28 days (+/-7) after the second vaccine dose. AZD1222 recipients with second doses at about 4 weeks or about 12 weeks were pooled, because spike-specific TCR depth and breadth did not differ between schedules. Samples from vaccinated people were obtained from the UK trials COV001 and COV002, which included a single-blind randomized controlled phase 2/3 trial of AZD1222 (ChAdOx1 nCoV-19) in healthy adults. For TCRbeta chain sequencing, PBMC samples were collected from trial participants at day 0 and at day 28 after the second dose. Trimming at the junction amounts to 3 bases on V and 8 bases on J, and the germline ends lie 13 bases apart. The CDR3, cysteine through phenylalanine, is 14 amino acids long. Solely the CDR3 DNA is kept, with 42 bases framed from the first base. The germline V gene encodes CDR1 LNHDA and CDR2 SQIVND (reference sequence).

Broad study findings and their caveats: The 56-69-year group was small, and its depth increase did not reach significance, likely because of low power. Because no samples from the day 14 peak response were available, repertoires could be characterized only after the peak T cell response. Conclusions about previously exposed vaccinees are limited because only six or seven AZD1222 recipients were SARS-CoV-2 seropositive at baseline. The whole spike protein was spanned by vaccine-associated CD4 TCRs, and dominant responses were seen in regions 160-218 and 743-854. Participants were mostly white British and included more females than males, and it was suggested by the authors that clonal diversity may have been underestimated. Nearly half of unique spike-specific TCRs reportedly recognized epitopes outside regions mutated in the B.1.351 and B.1.1.7 variants. After two AZD1222 doses, spike-specific TCR breadth and depth were significantly higher than at day 0 and than in MenACWY recipients.

Of note for this clone: This clone's antigen is unknown. Base qualities are not recorded, but no much larger clone differs from it by a single base.

The CDR3 regions of human TCRbeta chains were analyzed by immunosequencing. Turning to the authors' computational methods: TCRs in the repertoires were compared against a reference library of SARS-CoV-2-specific TCRs that had been generated with the MIRA antigen-specificity platform. Breadth was defined as the fraction of unique TCRs that were SARS-CoV-2-associated. Depth was defined as the fraction of total T cells that were SARS-CoV-2-associated. Using the MIRA data, every spike-specific TCR was mapped to the spike region that the TCR reacted to and assigned to either a CD4 or a CD8 class. Log10-transformed breadth and depth values were compared by one-way ANOVA with Sidak's multiple comparisons tests. TCRdb took this table from immuneACCESS and kept in-frame rearrangements with V and J called. Such tables lack part of the clones; where checked against another copy, unresolved V genes explain under half of the gap, and the rest is unexplained. V and J calls plus clone size are reproduced from that table; the DNA served to infer D and trimming. Counted in this sample were tens of thousands of clones; 89% of them appeared once. About 9% of the sample belongs to the ten largest clones.

The chain joins TRBV19 to TRBJ1-4; D gene: possibly TRBD1, on 6 matching bases. This specimen was peripheral blood, taken 28 days after the second AZD1222 dose. This clonotype was sampled from an adult who received the AZD1222 COVID-19 vaccine. The CDR3: CASSISGGKEKLFF. DNA sequence: TGTGCCAGTAGTATCTCCGGGGGCAAGGAAAAACTGTTTTTT.